Each of the 13 T cell receptor beta chains below was sequenced from the same sample in a study of neurological immune-mediated disorders. Each CDR3 protein is one row after TCRdb ran MiXCR on the 5' RACE reads. The table records some 34,000 distinct CDR3 sequences, approximately 1.6% of them present only once. The material sequenced was PBMCs. The receptors were gathered from a woman aged 25 to 39 with multiple sclerosis.

At least ten counts were recorded for this clonotype. The chain links TRBV15 to TRBJ1-4; D might be TRBD1 (5 bases). Germline values: CDR1 LNHNV, CDR2 YYDKDF (reference sequence). There are 13 residues in the CDR3. The V end was cut by 1 base, the J end by 10 bases, with 10 bases between. The CDR3 region has the DNA TGTGCCACCAGCAGAGGGGAGGGGCGAAAACTGTTTTTT. It yields the protein CATSRGEGRKLFF.

This clonotype was recorded many times. This chain connects TRBV5-4 to TRBJ2-7, with TRBD1 matching 9 bases. This CDR3 contains 15 residues. Germline loops: CDR1 SGHNT, CDR2 YYREEE (reference sequence). Trimming removed 0 bases from V and 6 bases from J; junction bases left unmatched: 7. CDR3 in DNA: TGTGCCAGCAGCTTGGCCCGGACAGGGGCGGGCGAGCAGTACTTC. The encoded protein is CASSLARTGAGEQYF.

This clonotype was seen ten or more times. CDR3 residues: CASSPGLAVYEQYF. In nucleotides, the CDR3 is TGCGCCAGCAGCCCGGGACTAGCGGTCTACGAGCAGTACTTC. The genes are TRBV5-1 and TRBJ2-7; 11 bases line up with TRBD2. The V gene's germline CDR1 is SGHRS and CDR2 YFSETQ. This CDR3 comprises 14 residues. Trimming at V came to 4 bases and at J to 3 bases, leaving 3 bases not matched to a gene.

Many counts were recorded for this clonotype. The chain recombines TRBV7-2 with TRBJ1-5; 7 nucleotides line up with TRBD1. CDR1 and CDR2 (germline): SGHTA, FQGNSA. This CDR3 is built from 14 residues. V lost 5 bases to trimming and J lost 5 bases; unmatched junction nucleotides: 6. Here the CDR3 reads CASSLTGPHQPQHF. CDR3 nucleotide sequence: TGTGCCAGCAGCCTGACAGGGCCCCATCAGCCCCAGCATTTT.

This clonotype was detected many times. The V call is TRBV5-1, the J call TRBJ2-7, with a possible D match to TRBD2 (6 bases). This CDR3 is 16 amino acids long. The ends were cut back, 3 bases at V and 2 bases at J, with 18 bases in the middle. CDR1 and CDR2 from the germline V gene are SGHRS and YFSETQ. This chain's CDR3 is CASSSKVSGPTYEQYF. CDR3 bases: TGCGCCAGCAGCTCGAAAGTTAGCGGTCCTACCTACGAGCAGTACTTC.

This clonotype appeared many times. The chain links TRBV6-2 or TRBV6-3 to TRBJ1-2, with TRBD1 matching 10 bases. V gave up 4 bases and J gave up 8 bases; unmatched junction bases: 10. The CDR3 is made up of 15 amino acids. From germline, CDR1 is MNHEY and CDR2 SVGEGT. The CDR3 bases are TGTGCCAGCAGTTTCAGCCGGGACAGGGGAGCCGGCTACACCTTC. Its protein product is CASSFSRDRGAGYTF.

This clonotype was observed many times. This sequence joins TRBV20-1 and TRBJ1-5; 12 bases are a match to TRBD1. Trimming cost V 5 bases and J 6 bases; bases outside gene matches: 5. CDR1 is DFQATT, CDR2 SNEGSKA, per germline (reference sequence). This CDR3 comprises 14 residues. CDR3 DNA sequence: TGCAGTGCTCCGGGACAGGGGGCTGGTCAGCCCCAGCATTTT. It encodes CSAPGQGAGQPQHF.

This clonotype was detected ten times or more. This sequence joins TRBV2 and TRBJ2-1; D call uncertain. The CDR3 length is 12 residues. Germline V gives CDR1 SNHLY, CDR2 FYNNEI. Trimming took off 6 bases at V and 8 bases at J, with 11 bases between the two ends. CDR3 loop: CASSANAYEQFF. In nucleotides, the CDR3 is TGTGCCAGCAGCGCCAATGCCTATGAGCAGTTCTTC. The whole variable domain, filled in from reference TRBV2 and TRBJ2-1, reads EPEVTQTPSHQVTQMGQEVILRCVPISNHLYFYWYRQILGQKVEFLVSFYNNEISEKSEIFDDQFSVERPDGSNFTLKIRSTKLEDSAMYFCASSANAYEQFFGPGTRLTVL.

The sample holds many counts of this clonotype. This chain's CDR3 is CASSPQEGLAGGEQFF. The CDR3 coding sequence is TGCGCCAGCAGCCCCCAGGAGGGACTAGCGGGGGGTGAGCAGTTCTTC. This chain connects TRBV4-1 to TRBJ2-1; 15 bases align to TRBD2. The CDR3 is 16 amino acids. The V and J ends lost 4 bases and 9 bases, in that order; junction bases with no gene match: 7. Per germline, CDR1 MGHRA and CDR2 YSYEKL.

This clonotype was seen more than once but under ten times. The chain links TRBV24-1 to TRBJ1-4; D might be TRBD1 (6 bases). The CDR3 length is 13 residues. With 4 bases removed from V and 11 bases from J, the gap between germline ends came to 13 bases. Germline V CDR1 and CDR2: KGHDR, SFDVKD. DNA for the CDR3: TGTGCCACCAGTGAAGGGGGGATCGCGAAACTGTTTTTT. Translated: CATSEGGIAKLFF.

This clonotype was counted at least ten times. V gene TRBV7-2 combines with J gene TRBJ2-2, with no clear D. CDR3 length: 15 residues. The germline gives CDR1 SGHTA, CDR2 FQGNSA. V was pared by 4 bases and J by 6 bases, with 15 bases between. DNA for the CDR3: TGTGCCAGCAGCTACCCAAACATTGGGGCCGGGGAGCTGTTTTTT. Translating it yields CASSYPNIGAGELFF. Full variable domain (outside the CDR3, taken from reference TRBV7-2 and TRBJ2-2): GAGVSQSPSNKVTEKGKDVELRCDPISGHTALYWYRQSLGQGLEFLIYFQGNSAPDKSGLPSDRFSAERTGGSVSTLTIQRTQQEDSAVYLCASSYPNIGAGELFFGEGSRLTVL.

This clonotype is medium-sized (0.01 to 0.1%) by share. The chain recombines TRBV15 with TRBJ2-2, with 9 bases fitting TRBD1. The CDR3 contains 15 residues. Germline-derived CDR1 and CDR2 are LNHNV and YYDKDF (reference sequence). Unmatched junction bases numbered 0, after V lost 1 base and J lost 3 bases. The CDR3 sequence: CATSRGTGDTGELFF. The CDR3 DNA is TGTGCCACCAGCAGAGGGACAGGGGACACCGGGGAGCTGTTTTTT. Using reference TRBV15 and TRBJ2-2 for the parts outside the CDR3, the full variable domain is DAMVIQNPRYQVTQFGKPVTLSCSQTLNHNVMYWYQQKSSQAPKLLFHYYDKDFNNEADTPDNFQSRRPNTSFCFLDIRSPGLGDTAMYLCATSRGTGDTGELFFGEGSRLTVL.

This clonotype occurred many times. This could be a read error, since a much larger clone is one nucleotide away. As the CDR3 is not closed by the conserved phenylalanine or tryptophan, this likely results from a read error. This CDR3 reads CASSRTGVQSYGYTC. The CDR3, as DNA: TGTGCCAGCAGCCGGACAGGAGTGCAATCCTATGGCTACACCTGC. V usage is TRBV7-2 and J usage is TRBJ1-2, with 7 bases fitting TRBD1. Germline V gene lookup returns CDR1 SGHTA and CDR2 FQGNSA. The V segment lost 5 bases and the J segment 4 bases; nucleotides outside the gene matches: 10. The CDR3 length is 15 residues.